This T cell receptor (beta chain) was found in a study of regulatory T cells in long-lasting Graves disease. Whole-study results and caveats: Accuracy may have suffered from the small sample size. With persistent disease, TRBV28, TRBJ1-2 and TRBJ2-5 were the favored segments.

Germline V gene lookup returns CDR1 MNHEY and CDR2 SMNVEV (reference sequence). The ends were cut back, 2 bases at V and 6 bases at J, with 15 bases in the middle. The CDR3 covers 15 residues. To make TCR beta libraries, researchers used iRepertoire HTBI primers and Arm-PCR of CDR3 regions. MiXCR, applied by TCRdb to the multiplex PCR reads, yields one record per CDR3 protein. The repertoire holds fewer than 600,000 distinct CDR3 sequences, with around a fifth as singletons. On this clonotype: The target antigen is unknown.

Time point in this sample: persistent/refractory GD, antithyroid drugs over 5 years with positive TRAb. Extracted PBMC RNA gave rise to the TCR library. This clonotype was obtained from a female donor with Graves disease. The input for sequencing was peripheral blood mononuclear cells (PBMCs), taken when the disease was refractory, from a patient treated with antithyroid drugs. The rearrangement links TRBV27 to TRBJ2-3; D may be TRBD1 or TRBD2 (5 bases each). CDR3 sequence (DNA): TGTGCCAGCAGTTTAAGGGACGGCTTCCCCGATACGCAGTATTTT. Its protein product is CASSLRDGFPDTQYF.